This TCR beta chain was captured by sequencing in a study of cytomegalovirus exposure and HLA in healthy donors. Study-wide background: From donors who were HLA-typed, an early data release held around 80 million unique TCRs.

Healthy bone marrow donors supplied every sample. Study observations and caveats: Exclusion applied to some V segments, including TRBV6-2 and TRBV6-3, as they were indistinguishable. The study listed some 160 cytomegalovirus-associated TCR beta chains.

In germline, CDR1 is SGHDT, CDR2 YYEEEE. Trimming cost V 4 bases and J 0 bases; bases outside gene matches: 7. This CDR3 has 16 residues. About this clone itself: Its antigen remains unidentified.

In the PCR, 60 Vbeta and 13 Jbeta primers were used. TCRdb's copy holds only in-frame clones and misses some; the assay was immunoSEQ multiplex PCR. This sample has 150,000 to 200,000 clones, with more than 85% found just once. Source material: PBMCs. This chain uses TRBV5-6 with TRBJ1-5; 7 bases map to TRBD1. This clonotype originated in a girl less than two years old in good health and CMV-seronegative. Here the CDR3 reads CASSLGTAYSNQPQHF. The CDR3 region has the DNA TGTGCCAGCAGCCTAGGGACAGCTTATAGCAATCAGCCCCAGCATTTT.